These 10 T cell receptor beta chains came from one sample sequenced in a study of cytomegalovirus exposure and HLA in healthy donors. The PCR used 60 Vbeta and 13 Jbeta primers. Using immunoSEQ multiplex PCR, the repertoire was profiled, and TCRdb retains in-frame clones only, with some absent. There are over 100,000 clones in the sample; 75% to 80% occur only once, and approximately 12% lies in the top ten. The specimen was PBMCs. The origin of the receptors is a woman in her 40s in good health and CMV-seropositive.

V usage is TRBV5-1 and J usage is TRBJ2-7; D is perhaps TRBD1 (6 bases). Trimming pared 2 bases from V and 5 bases from J, leaving 11 bases between. Looked up from germline, CDR1 is SGHRS and CDR2 is YFSETQ. CDR3 length equals 13 residues. As DNA, the CDR3 is TGCGCCAGCAGCTTTAACAGGGTCAACGAGCAGTACTTC. It encodes CASSFNRVNEQYF.

The genes are TRBV2 and TRBJ2-3, with D maybe TRBD2 (5 bases). This CDR3 region has 14 residues. Germline V gene sequence: CDR1 SNHLY, CDR2 FYNNEI. The ends were cut back, 2 bases at V and 3 bases at J, with 9 bases in the middle. The CDR3 spells CASSESRVTDTQYF. The CDR3 DNA reads TGTGCCAGCAGTGAATCGAGGGTGACAGATACGCAGTATTTT.

The gene calls are TRBV9 and TRBJ2-2; TRBD1 is a possible D gene (5 bases). Per the germline V gene, CDR1 is SGDLS and CDR2 is YYNGEE. This CDR3 is 15 amino acids long. Trimming took 4 bases from V and 0 from J, leaving 10 bases between them. The CDR3 region is CASSSDRPNTGELFF. CDR3 coding DNA: TGTGCCAGCAGCTCCGACAGACCGAACACCGGGGAGCTGTTTTTT.

The chain recombines TRBV27 with TRBJ1-5, with TRBD1 matching 7 bases. From germline, CDR1 is MNHEY and CDR2 SMNVEV (reference sequence). V gave up 3 bases and J gave up 11 bases; unmatched junction bases: 16. There are 16 residues in the CDR3. CDR3 DNA: TGTGCCAGCAGTTTCTCCCCTCAACAGGGGATCAGAGCCCAGCATTTT. This gives the protein CASSFSPQQGIRAQHF.

This sequence joins TRBV4-2 and TRBJ2-3, with 7 bases matching TRBD1. From germline, CDR1 is LGHNA and CDR2 YNFKEQ. Trimming removed 0 bases from V and 0 bases from J; junction bases left unmatched: 9. This CDR3 is built from 18 residues. CDR3 sequence (DNA): TGTGCCAGCAGCCAAGAGAGGGACAGAGGAACTAGCACAGATACGCAGTATTTT. Its protein product is CASSQERDRGTSTDTQYF.

This sequence joins TRBV10-3 and TRBJ2-1; D unresolved. This CDR3 is 13 amino acids long. In germline, CDR1 is ENHRY, CDR2 SYGVKD. The ends were cut back, 6 bases at V and 3 bases at J, with 9 bases in the middle. The CDR3 coding sequence is TGTGCCATCAGCCCAACAGACTACAATGAGCAGTTCTTC. Residues: CAISPTDYNEQFF.

The chain has TRBV7-9 and TRBJ1-2; a possible D gene is TRBD1 (6 bases). From germline, CDR1 is SEHNR and CDR2 FQNEAQ (reference sequence). The CDR3 sequence is 15 residues long. V gave up 5 bases and J gave up 2 bases, with 15 bases separating them. The CDR3 sequence is CASSLSQQGNYGYTF. The CDR3 DNA is TGTGCCAGCAGCCTTAGTCAACAGGGCAACTATGGCTACACCTTC.

The V call is TRBV25-1, the J call TRBJ1-2; D ambiguous. This CDR3 comprises 12 residues. The germline V gene has CDR1 MGHDK and CDR2 SYGVNS. The germline V and J ends were trimmed by 4 bases and 2 bases, with 5 bases remaining between them. In DNA, the CDR3 is TGTGCCAGCAGTGGAGGCAACTATGGCTACACCTTC. Translated, it gives CASSGGNYGYTF.

This clone was picked up a small number of times. V is TRBV27 and J is TRBJ1-1, with 7 bases fitting TRBD1. Germline-derived CDR1 and CDR2 are MNHEY and SMNVEV (reference sequence). J lost 8 bases, V lost 6 bases, and 3 bases had no gene match. The CDR3 spans 11 residues. The CDR3 protein is CASSEGQEAFF. In DNA form, the CDR3 reads TGTGCCAGCAGCGAGGGACAGGAAGCTTTCTTT.

V and J are TRBV7-6 and TRBJ1-1; D is possibly TRBD1 (6 bases). V lost 3 bases and J 1 base, leaving 12 bases between the germline ends. Germline V lookup: CDR1 SGHVS, CDR2 FNYEAQ. The CDR3 runs 15 residues. The CDR3: CASSLLQGTNTEAFF. The CDR3 DNA sequence: TGTGCCAGCAGCTTGTTACAGGGAACGAACACTGAAGCTTTCTTT.